A selection of T cell receptor beta chains follows, all from one sample in a study of blood T cells in healthy people across ages. Via MiXCR, TCRdb re-called the 5' RACE reads, giving one row per CDR3 protein. The sample yields 550,000 to 800,000 distinct CDR3 sequences, 21% seen once. Sequenced sample: blood. Receptor source: a man between 65 and 85 years old in good health. CDR3s include the opening cysteine and the closing phenylalanine or tryptophan. D genes are given only for firm matches. Size values are once, few and many counts, or a class for expanded clones, and some rows have none.

abundance: few
d_gene: .
v_gene: TRBV28
j_gene: TRBJ1-5
CDR3aa: CASSLGSSIGNQPQHF
CDR3nt: TGTGCCAGCAGTTTAGGCAGTTCTATAGGCAATCAGCCCCAGCATTTT

abundance: .
d_gene: .
v_gene: TRBV5-4
j_gene: TRBJ2-3
CDR3aa: CASSGRGRDTQYF
CDR3nt: TGTGCCAGCAGCGGCCGGGGAAGGGATACGCAGTATTTT

abundance: many
d_gene: .
v_gene: TRBV9
j_gene: TRBJ2-5
CDR3aa: CASSVAGGETQYF
CDR3nt: TGTGCCAGCAGCGTAGCTGGGGGAGAGACCCAGTACTTC

abundance: .
d_gene: .
v_gene: TRBV7-9
j_gene: TRBJ2-7
CDR3aa: CASSLLTESWGEQYF
CDR3nt: TGTGCCAGCAGCTTACTGACGGAGTCCTGGGGCGAGCAGTACTTC

abundance: .
d_gene: .
v_gene: TRBV5-1
j_gene: TRBJ2-3
CDR3aa: CASSLSGLSTDTQYF
CDR3nt: TGCGCCAGCAGCTTGTCGGGGCTTAGCACAGATACGCAGTATTTT

abundance: .
d_gene: TRBD1
v_gene: TRBV6-6
j_gene: TRBJ1-2
CDR3aa: CASTPTQGAYGYTF
CDR3nt: TGTGCCAGCACCCCAACGCAGGGGGCCTATGGCTACACCTTC

abundance: many
d_gene: TRBD1
v_gene: TRBV7-2
j_gene: TRBJ2-3
CDR3aa: CASSPRTGGTDTQYF
CDR3nt: TGTGCCAGCAGCCCCAGGACAGGGGGCACAGATACGCAGTATTTT

abundance: .
d_gene: .
v_gene: TRBV6-5
j_gene: TRBJ2-5
CDR3aa: CASSYGQGREETQYF
CDR3nt: TGTGCCAGCAGTTACGGGCAGGGGCGGGAAGAGACCCAGTACTTC

abundance: .
d_gene: TRBD2
v_gene: TRBV12-3/TRBV12-4
j_gene: TRBJ2-1
CDR3aa: CASSLSGRAGEQFF
CDR3nt: TGTGCCAGCAGTTTAAGTGGGAGGGCCGGGGAGCAGTTCTTC

abundance: .
d_gene: .
v_gene: TRBV7-6
j_gene: TRBJ2-5
CDR3aa: CASSIKGETQYF
CDR3nt: TGTGCCAGCAGCATCAAAGGGGAGACCCAGTACTTC

abundance: .
d_gene: TRBD1
v_gene: TRBV14
j_gene: TRBJ2-7
CDR3aa: CASSQFLPGQGSHEQYF
CDR3nt: TGTGCCAGCAGCCAATTTCTACCGGGACAGGGATCCCACGAGCAGTACTTC

abundance: few
d_gene: .
v_gene: TRBV28
j_gene: TRBJ2-5
CDR3aa: CASSFTGSGTQYF
CDR3nt: TGTGCCAGCAGTTTTACAGGGTCTGGGACCCAGTACTTC

abundance: few
d_gene: TRBD2
v_gene: TRBV7-6
j_gene: TRBJ2-5
CDR3aa: CASSLGGAGVETQYF
CDR3nt: TGTGCCAGCAGCTTAGGGGGAGCGGGAGTTGAGACCCAGTACTTC

abundance: .
d_gene: TRBD2
v_gene: TRBV2
j_gene: TRBJ2-7
CDR3aa: CASSPTSSYEQYF
CDR3nt: TGTGCCAGCTCTCCGACTAGCAGCTACGAGCAGTACTTC

abundance: few
d_gene: .
v_gene: TRBV20-1
j_gene: TRBJ2-7
CDR3aa: CSARAERAYEQYF
CDR3nt: TGCAGTGCTAGAGCCGAGAGGGCCTACGAGCAGTACTTC